The T cell receptor beta chain under discussion was sequenced for a study of beta chain features in type 1 diabetes. As for the study in general: Patients were similar to healthy donors in age and gender (as well as in cell yields).

As every portion of the isolated RNA was reverse transcribed, the sequencing read expressed TCRB transcripts. Produced via immunoSEQ multiplex PCR; TCRdb's table is partial and in-frame only. The sample shows 300,000 to 350,000 clones, 6.5% to 10% of them seen only once. Findings of the study overall: Naive, central memory and Treg TCRB repertoires seemed to resemble each other more closely in patients than they did in healthy donors.

This CDR3 has 16 residues. In germline, CDR1 is SQVTM, CDR2 ANQGSEA. Unmatched junction bases numbered 14, after V lost 4 bases and J lost 5 bases. The table lists this clone with many counts. As yet, its antigen is unknown. Every donor had blood drawn once into heparin, roughly 120 mL on average. Via CD45RO/CCR7/CD25/CD127/CD95/CD27, cells of the CD4+ naive, central memory, regulatory and stem cell-like memory subsets were sorted. The chain carries TRBV29-1 and TRBJ2-3, with TRBD2 matching 8 bases. This TCR was sampled from a woman aged 18-29 years in good health. The sequenced sample was central memory CD4+ T cells from blood. The CDR3 DNA is TGCAGCGTTGTTATTAGCGGGAAAATCCCACAAGATACGCAGTATTTT. Translated, it gives CSVVISGKIPQDTQYF.